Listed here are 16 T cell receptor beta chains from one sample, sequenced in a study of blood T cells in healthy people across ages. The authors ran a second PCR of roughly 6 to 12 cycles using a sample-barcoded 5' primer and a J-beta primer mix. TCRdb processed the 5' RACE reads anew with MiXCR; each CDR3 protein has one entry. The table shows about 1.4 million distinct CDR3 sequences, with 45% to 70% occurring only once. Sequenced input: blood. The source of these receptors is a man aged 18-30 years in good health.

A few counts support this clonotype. The CDR3 DNA reads as TGTGCCAGCAGAGGACCGGGACCCTACGAGCAGTACTTC. Residues: CASRGPGPYEQYF. The chain is built from TRBV2 and TRBJ2-7; D may correspond to TRBD1 or TRBD2 (5 bases each). The V end was cut by 6 bases, the J end by 2 bases, with 11 bases between. Germline lookup yields CDR1 SNHLY and CDR2 FYNNEI. The CDR3 has 13 residues.

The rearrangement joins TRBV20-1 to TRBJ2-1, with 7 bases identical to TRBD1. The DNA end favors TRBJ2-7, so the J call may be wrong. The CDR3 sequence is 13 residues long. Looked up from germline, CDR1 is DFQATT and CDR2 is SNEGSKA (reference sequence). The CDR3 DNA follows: TGCAGTGCTAGGACAGGGCCACACAATGAGCAGTACTTC. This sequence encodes CSARTGPHNEQYF.

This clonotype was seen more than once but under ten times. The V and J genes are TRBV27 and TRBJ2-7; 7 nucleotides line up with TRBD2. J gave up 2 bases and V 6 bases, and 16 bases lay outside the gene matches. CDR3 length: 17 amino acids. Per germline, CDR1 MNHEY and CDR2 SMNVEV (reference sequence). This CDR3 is CASSPFTGTNNPYEQYF. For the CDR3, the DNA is TGTGCCAGCAGCCCATTCACCGGGACTAATAACCCCTACGAGCAGTACTTC.

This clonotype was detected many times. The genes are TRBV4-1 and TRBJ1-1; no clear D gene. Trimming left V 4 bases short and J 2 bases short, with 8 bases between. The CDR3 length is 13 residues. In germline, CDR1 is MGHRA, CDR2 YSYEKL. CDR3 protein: CASSPPTNTEAFF. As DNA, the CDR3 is TGCGCCAGCAGCCCGCCAACAAACACTGAAGCTTTCTTT.

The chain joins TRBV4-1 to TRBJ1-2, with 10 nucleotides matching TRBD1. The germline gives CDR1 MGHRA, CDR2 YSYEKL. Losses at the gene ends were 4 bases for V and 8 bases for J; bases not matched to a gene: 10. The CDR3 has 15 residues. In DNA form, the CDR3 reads TGCGCCAGCAGCCTAGGACAGGGGGAGGCCTGGGGCTACACCTTC. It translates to CASSLGQGEAWGYTF.

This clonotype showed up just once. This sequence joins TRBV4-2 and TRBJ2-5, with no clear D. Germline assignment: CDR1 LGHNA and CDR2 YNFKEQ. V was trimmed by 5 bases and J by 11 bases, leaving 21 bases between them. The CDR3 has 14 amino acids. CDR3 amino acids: CASSGGTIYNEQYF. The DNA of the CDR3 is TGTGCCAGCAGCGGCGGAACAATCTACAATGAACAGTACTTC.

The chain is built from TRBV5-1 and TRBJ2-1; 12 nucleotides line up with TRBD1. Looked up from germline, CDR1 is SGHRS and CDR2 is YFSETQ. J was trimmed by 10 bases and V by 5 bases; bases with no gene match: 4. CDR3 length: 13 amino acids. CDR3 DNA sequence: TGCGCCAGCAGGGGACAGGGGGCTTGGGAGCAGTTCTTC. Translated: CASRGQGAWEQFF. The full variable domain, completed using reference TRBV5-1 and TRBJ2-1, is KAGVTQTPRYLIKTRGQQVTLSCSPISGHRSVSWYQQTPGQGLQFLFEYFSETQRNKGNFPGRFSGRQFSNSRSEMNVSTLELGDSALYLCASRGQGAWEQFFGPGTRLTVL.

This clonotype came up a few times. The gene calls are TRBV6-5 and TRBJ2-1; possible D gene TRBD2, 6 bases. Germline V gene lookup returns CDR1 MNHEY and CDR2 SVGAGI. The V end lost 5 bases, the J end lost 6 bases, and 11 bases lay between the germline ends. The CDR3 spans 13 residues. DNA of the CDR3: TGTGCCAGCAGTACGGGACTCGTCAATGAGCAGTTCTTC. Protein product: CASSTGLVNEQFF.

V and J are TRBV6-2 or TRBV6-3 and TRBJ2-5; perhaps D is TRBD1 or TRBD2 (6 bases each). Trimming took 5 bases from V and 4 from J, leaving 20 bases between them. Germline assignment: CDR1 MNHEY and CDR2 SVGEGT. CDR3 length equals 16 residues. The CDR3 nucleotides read TGTGCCAGCAGTAAAGAAGGGGGTAGCGGATTAGAGACCCAGTACTTC. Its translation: CASSKEGGSGLETQYF.

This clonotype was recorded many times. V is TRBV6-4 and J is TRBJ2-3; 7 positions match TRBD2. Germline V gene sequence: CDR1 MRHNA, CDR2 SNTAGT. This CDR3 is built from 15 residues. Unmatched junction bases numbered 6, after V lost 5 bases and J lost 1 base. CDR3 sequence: CASSQSGEGTDTQYF. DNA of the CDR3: TGTGCCAGCAGTCAGAGCGGGGAAGGCACAGATACGCAGTATTTT.

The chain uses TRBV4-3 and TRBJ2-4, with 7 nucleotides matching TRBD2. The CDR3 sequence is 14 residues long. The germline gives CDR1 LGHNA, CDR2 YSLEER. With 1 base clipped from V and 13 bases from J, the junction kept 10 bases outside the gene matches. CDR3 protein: CASSQGTRLGEQYF. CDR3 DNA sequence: TGCGCCAGCAGCCAAGGGACTAGATTGGGAGAGCAGTACTTC.

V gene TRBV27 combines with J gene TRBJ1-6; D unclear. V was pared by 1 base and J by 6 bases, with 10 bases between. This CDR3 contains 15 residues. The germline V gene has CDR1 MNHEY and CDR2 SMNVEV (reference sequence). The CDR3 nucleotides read TGTGCCAGCAGTTTATGGGTGGGGAGTAATTCACCCCTCCACTTT. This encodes CASSLWVGSNSPLHF.

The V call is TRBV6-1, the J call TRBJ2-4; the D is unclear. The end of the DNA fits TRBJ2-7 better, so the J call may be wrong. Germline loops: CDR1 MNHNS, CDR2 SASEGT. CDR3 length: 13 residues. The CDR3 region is CASSEATPYEQYF. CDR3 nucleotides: TGTGCCAGCAGTGAAGCTACACCTTACGAGCAGTACTTC.

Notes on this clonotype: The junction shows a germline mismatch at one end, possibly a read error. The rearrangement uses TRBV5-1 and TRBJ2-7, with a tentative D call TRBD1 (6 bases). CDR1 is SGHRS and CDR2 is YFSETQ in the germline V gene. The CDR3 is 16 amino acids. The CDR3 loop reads CANSLDDRSIAYEQYF. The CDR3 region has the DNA TGCGCCAACAGCTTGGACGACAGGAGTATCGCCTACGAGCAGTACTTC.

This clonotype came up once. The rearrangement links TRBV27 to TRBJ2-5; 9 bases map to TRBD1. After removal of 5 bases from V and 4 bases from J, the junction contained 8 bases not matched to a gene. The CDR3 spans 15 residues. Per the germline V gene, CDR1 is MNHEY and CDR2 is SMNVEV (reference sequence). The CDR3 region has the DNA TGTGCCAGCAGTGGGCGGACAGGGGCAGGAGAGACCCAGTACTTC. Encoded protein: CASSGRTGAGETQYF.

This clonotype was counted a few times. CDR3 nucleotide sequence: TGCGCCAGCAGCCAAGAGACTAGCGGGAGGCTCCGCTGGTTCTTC. It yields the protein CASSQETSGRLRWFF. The V gene is TRBV4-1, the J gene TRBJ2-1; 13 bases are shared with TRBD2. V shed 0 bases, J shed 15 bases, and the junction held 8 bases outside the gene matches. The V gene's germline CDR1 is MGHRA and CDR2 YSYEKL. The CDR3 totals 15 residues.